These 28 T cell receptor beta chains were all obtained from the same sample, sequenced in a study of cytomegalovirus exposure and HLA in healthy donors. 13 Jbeta primers and 60 Vbeta primers were used for the PCR. Assay: immunoSEQ multiplex PCR; the TCRdb copy retains only in-frame clones and omits some. The table shows about 120,000 clones, with around four fifths occurring only once. Sequenced: PBMCs. These receptors were collected from a man aged 55 to 70 in good health and CMV-seropositive.

The chain joins TRBV28 to TRBJ2-1; D is perhaps TRBD2 (5 bases). This CDR3 comprises 13 residues. V lost 6 bases to trimming and J lost 9 bases, with 15 bases between them. Germline V lookup: CDR1 MDHEN, CDR2 SYDVKM. The CDR3, as DNA: TGTGCCAGCAGGCCACTAGTTCTTGGTGAGCAGTTCTTC. Translating gives CASRPLVLGEQFF.

This clone occurred a few times. The chain recombines TRBV5-1 with TRBJ2-3; D might be TRBD2 (5 bases). Germline assignment: CDR1 SGHRS and CDR2 YFSETQ. Trimming cost V 5 bases and J 0 bases, with 19 bases left between them. The CDR3 extends over 17 amino acids. In DNA form, the CDR3 reads TGCGCCAGCAGGCCTTGGACTGCACTATCTAGCACAGATACGCAGTATTTT. As protein: CASRPWTALSSTDTQYF.

The chain uses TRBV2 and TRBJ1-2; D is unresolved. V lost 5 bases, J lost 6 bases, and 13 bases lay in between. Germline V CDR1 and CDR2: SNHLY, FYNNEI. This CDR3 has 13 amino acids. CDR3 sequence: CASSFVTGDGYTF. The CDR3 nucleotides read TGTGCCAGCAGTTTTGTTACGGGTGATGGCTACACCTTC.

The chain employs TRBV28 and TRBJ2-5; no definite D call. The germline V gene has CDR1 MDHEN and CDR2 SYDVKM. Trimming cost V 7 bases and J 5 bases, with 11 bases left between them. The CDR3 has 12 amino acids. The chain's CDR3 is CASNPPLETQYF. CDR3 bases: TGTGCCAGCAATCCCCCATTGGAGACCCAGTACTTC. Full variable domain (remainder filled in from reference TRBV28 and TRBJ2-5): DVKVTQSSRYLVKRTGEKVFLECVQDMDHENMFWYRQDPGLGLRLIYFSYDVKMKEKGDIPEGYSVSREKKERFSLILESASTNQTSMYLCASNPPLETQYFGPGTRLLVL.

The count of this clone is one. This chain uses TRBV7-2 with TRBJ1-1; D gene ambiguous. From germline, CDR1 is SGHTA and CDR2 FQGNSA. This CDR3 has 14 residues. Trimming left V 3 bases short and J 3 bases short, with 11 bases between. The chain's CDR3 is CASSFQYGDTEAFF. CDR3 DNA sequence: TGTGCCAGCAGCTTCCAGTACGGGGACACTGAAGCTTTCTTT.

This chain links TRBV5-4 with TRBJ1-1; D unresolved. With 0 bases removed from V and 5 bases from J, the gap between germline ends came to 14 bases. The CDR3 covers 15 residues. Germline V lookup: CDR1 SGHNT, CDR2 YYREEE (reference sequence). The CDR3 here is CASSLAGLRGTEAFF. CDR3 DNA: TGTGCCAGCAGCTTGGCCGGACTGAGAGGGACTGAAGCTTTCTTT.

For the CDR3, the DNA is TGTGCCAGCACCACGAGACAGGGAGCAGCTGGGGCCAACGTCCTGACTTTC. It yields the protein CASTTRQGAAGANVLTF. V and J are TRBV5-4 and TRBJ2-6; 7 nucleotides agree with TRBD1. The junction had 11 bases not matched to a gene; V was cut back by 6 bases and J by 2 bases. Looked up from germline, CDR1 is SGHNT and CDR2 is YYREEE (reference sequence). The CDR3 loop spans 17 amino acids.

This clone appeared a few times. The chain combines TRBV2 with TRBJ1-4; no firm D call. V shed 6 bases and J shed 3 bases, with 11 bases lying between them. The germline V gene encodes CDR1 SNHLY and CDR2 FYNNEI. The CDR3 has 14 residues. CDR3 amino acids: CASRIDGSNEKLFF. The CDR3 DNA sequence: TGTGCCAGCAGAATAGACGGGTCTAATGAAAAACTGTTTTTT.

The chain recombines TRBV19 with TRBJ1-2, with 10 bases fitting TRBD1. The V gene's germline CDR1 is LNHDA and CDR2 SQIVND (reference sequence). This CDR3 region has 14 residues. V was pared by 8 bases and J by 8 bases, with 11 bases of the junction left unmatched. The CDR3 reads CASSRDRGIGGYTF. The CDR3 DNA follows: TGTGCCAGTTCCCGGGACAGGGGAATTGGAGGCTACACCTTC.

The chain links TRBV30 to TRBJ2-5; 11 bases align to TRBD2. Germline-derived CDR1 and CDR2 are GTSNPN and SVGIG (reference sequence). V lost 1 base to trimming and J lost 5 bases; unmatched junction nucleotides: 3. The CDR3 covers 14 residues. CDR3 nucleotides: TGTGCCTGGAGTGCGACTAGCGGGACGGAGACCCAGTACTTC. Protein product: CAWSATSGTETQYF. Full variable domain (missing parts from reference TRBV30 and TRBJ2-5): SQTIHQWPATLVQPVGSPLSLECTVEGTSNPNLYWYRQAAGRGLQLLFYSVGIGQISSEVPQNLSASRPQDRQFILSSKKLLLSDSGFYLCAWSATSGTETQYFGPGTRLLVL.

The rearrangement joins TRBV19 to TRBJ2-5; the D gene is possibly TRBD1 (6 bases). The germline CDR1 and CDR2 sequences are LNHDA and SQIVND (reference sequence). Trimming left V 5 bases short and J 5 bases short, with 18 bases between. This CDR3 region has 15 residues. The CDR3 loop is CASSSRFRGPETQYF. CDR3 sequence (DNA): TGTGCCAGTAGTTCACGCTTCAGGGGCCCGGAGACCCAGTACTTC.

The chain has TRBV28 and TRBJ1-5, with 9 bases that match TRBD1. Germline V lookup: CDR1 MDHEN, CDR2 SYDVKM. This CDR3 region has 14 residues. V shed 6 bases, J shed 7 bases, and the junction held 7 bases outside the gene matches. The DNA for the CDR3 is TGTGCCAGCAGACCGGGACAGGGTCGCCAGCCCCAGCATTTT. Translated, it gives CASRPGQGRQPQHF.

CDR3 in amino acids: CSVTQGARGYTF. Written as DNA, the CDR3 is TGCAGCGTTACTCAGGGGGCGCGGGGCTACACCTTC. This chain connects TRBV29-1 to TRBJ1-2, with TRBD1 matching 8 bases. V dropped 5 bases and J dropped 8; count of bases not matched to a gene: 7. Germline V gene data show CDR1 as SQVTM and CDR2 as ANQGSEA. This CDR3 region has 12 residues. Looking up the rest from reference TRBV29-1 and TRBJ1-2 gives the full variable domain: SAVISQKPSRDICQRGTSLTIQCQVDSQVTMMFWYRQQPGQSLTLIATANQGSEATYESGFVIDKFPISRPNLTFSTLTVSNMSPEDSSIYLCSVTQGARGYTFGSGTRLTVV.

The rearrangement uses TRBV10-3 and TRBJ1-2, with 7 positions matching TRBD1. This CDR3 is 17 amino acids long. Trimming removed 3 bases from V and 4 bases from J; junction bases left unmatched: 14. Germline-derived CDR1 and CDR2 are ENHRY and SYGVKD. In DNA, the CDR3 is TGTGCCATCAGTGACCCAATTCGGAGGGGGCTGGTCTATGGCTACACCTTC. It specifies CAISDPIRRGLVYGYTF.

The chain couples TRBV29-1 to TRBJ2-1; 7 nucleotides align to TRBD2. The CDR3 contains 16 residues. V trimming: 1 base; J trimming: 0 bases; junction bases outside the gene matches: 6. Germline V lookup: CDR1 SQVTM, CDR2 ANQGSEA. CDR3 sequence (DNA): TGCAGCGTTGAAGCGGCGGGAGCGGTCTCCTACAATGAGCAGTTCTTC. This codes for CSVEAAGAVSYNEQFF.

The chain carries TRBV19 and TRBJ2-2, with TRBD1 matching over 7 bases. The V segment lost 5 bases and the J segment 4 bases; nucleotides outside the gene matches: 10. Germline V gives CDR1 LNHDA, CDR2 SQIVND (reference sequence). The CDR3 totals 16 residues. The CDR3 DNA is TGTGCCAGTAGTCACCCGGGCAGGGGGACCACCGGGGAGCTGTTTTTT. It is translated as CASSHPGRGTTGELFF.

The chain joins TRBV29-1 to TRBJ1-4; D is unresolved. The germline gives CDR1 SQVTM, CDR2 ANQGSEA. This CDR3 has 15 residues. Trimming cost V 5 bases and J 6 bases, with 19 bases left between them. The CDR3 sequence: CSVNVAALADEKLFF. CDR3 bases: TGCAGCGTTAATGTCGCGGCACTAGCGGATGAAAAACTGTTTTTT. The whole variable domain, remainder taken from reference TRBV29-1 and TRBJ1-4, is SAVISQKPSRDICQRGTSLTIQCQVDSQVTMMFWYRQQPGQSLTLIATANQGSEATYESGFVIDKFPISRPNLTFSTLTVSNMSPEDSSIYLCSVNVAALADEKLFFGSGTQLSVL.

In its sample, this clone was seen a few times. The V call is TRBV5-4, the J call TRBJ1-1, with D hard to call. The length of the CDR3 is 14 residues. V lost 2 bases and J lost 5, with 13 bases in between. Germline CDR1 and CDR2: SGHNT and YYREEE (reference sequence). The CDR3 reads CASSLGDVKTEAFF. The CDR3 DNA is TGTGCCAGCAGCTTAGGAGACGTTAAGACTGAAGCTTTCTTT.

The gene calls are TRBV27 and TRBJ2-7; possibly TRBD2 for D (6 bases). The ends were cut back, 4 bases at V and 1 base at J, with 14 bases in the middle. CDR3 length: 15 amino acids. Looked up from germline, CDR1 is MNHEY and CDR2 is SMNVEV (reference sequence). The CDR3 protein is CASSSRTAGSYEQYF. The CDR3 coding sequence is TGTGCCAGCAGTTCCCGGACGGCGGGGTCCTACGAGCAGTACTTC.

The chain couples TRBV7-9 to TRBJ2-7; 10 positions agree with TRBD1. Losses at the gene ends were 4 bases for V and 2 bases for J; bases not matched to a gene: 5. Germline loops: CDR1 SEHNR, CDR2 FQNEAQ (reference sequence). The CDR3 spans 15 residues. CDR3 sequence reads: CASSYPGQGAYEQYF. CDR3 DNA sequence: TGTGCCAGCAGCTACCCTGGACAGGGGGCCTACGAGCAGTACTTC.

The V gene is TRBV15, the J gene TRBJ1-5; TRBD1 aligns across 7 bases. This CDR3 is 15 amino acids long. Trimming removed 2 bases from V and 7 bases from J; junction bases left unmatched: 8. CDR1 and CDR2 from the germline V gene are LNHNV and YYDKDF (reference sequence). CDR3 sequence (DNA): TGTGCCACCAGCAGACTCCGGACAGGTCAACAGCCCCAGCATTTT. This sequence encodes CATSRLRTGQQPQHF. Supplemented by reference TRBV15 and TRBJ1-5, the full variable domain reads DAMVIQNPRYQVTQFGKPVTLSCSQTLNHNVMYWYQQKSSQAPKLLFHYYDKDFNNEADTPDNFQSRRPNTSFCFLDIRSPGLGDTAMYLCATSRLRTGQQPQHFGDGTRLSIL.

A single count supports this clone. The V gene is TRBV5-6, the J gene TRBJ2-5; D may be TRBD2 (6 bases). Trimming stripped 3 bases from V and 4 bases from J, with 13 bases between. Germline assignment: CDR1 SGHDT and CDR2 YYEEEE. The CDR3 totals 14 residues. The DNA for the CDR3 is TGTGCCAGCAGCTCCTTGGGGGGTGGAGAGACCCAGTACTTC. Amino acids: CASSSLGGGETQYF.

This chain connects TRBV11-3 to TRBJ2-1; D possibly corresponds to TRBD1 (6 bases). CDR1 and CDR2 (germline): SGHNT, YENEEA. Trimming took off 5 bases at V and 7 bases at J, with 18 bases between the two ends. CDR3 length: 15 amino acids. CDR3 nucleotides: TGTGCCAGCAGCCCTTGGGGGCCCTCGGGGAATGAGCAGTTCTTC. This gives the protein CASSPWGPSGNEQFF.

The chain employs TRBV19 and TRBJ2-1, with D unresolved. The CDR3 totals 13 residues. In germline, CDR1 is LNHDA, CDR2 SQIVND (reference sequence). V gave up 3 bases and J gave up 3 bases, with 6 bases separating them. CDR3 loop: CASSIRVYNEQFF. The CDR3 DNA reads as TGTGCCAGTAGTATTCGAGTCTACAATGAGCAGTTCTTC.

The chain employs TRBV2 and TRBJ1-3; D perhaps matches TRBD1 (6 bases). The CDR3 has 13 residues. Trimming left V 10 bases short and J 6 bases short, with 16 bases between. Germline values: CDR1 SNHLY, CDR2 FYNNEI. CDR3 loop: CATVTRGTNTIYF. The CDR3 coding sequence is TGTGCCACCGTAACGAGGGGGACAAACACCATATATTTT.

V usage is TRBV5-5 and J usage is TRBJ1-1; D not resolved. V was clipped by 1 base and J by 5 bases, with 12 bases between them. The CDR3 runs to 14 residues. The germline CDR1 and CDR2 sequences are SGHKS and YYEKEE (reference sequence). DNA of the CDR3: TGTGCCAGCAGCTTGACCCAGCGTCGAACTGAAGCTTTCTTT. Translating it yields CASSLTQRRTEAFF.

The chain employs TRBV7-9 and TRBJ1-6, with 7 bases fitting TRBD1. With 5 bases clipped from V and 5 bases from J, the junction kept 3 bases outside the gene matches. This CDR3 has 14 amino acids. The germline gives CDR1 SEHNR, CDR2 FQNEAQ (reference sequence). The CDR3 reads CASSATGNNSPLHF. CDR3 bases: TGTGCCAGCAGCGCGACAGGGAATAATTCACCCCTCCACTTT.

The chain joins TRBV20-1 to TRBJ1-5; 8 nucleotides line up with TRBD1. Germline V CDR1 and CDR2: DFQATT, SNEGSKA (reference sequence). The CDR3 runs to 11 residues. V shed 6 bases and J 6 bases; nucleotides not matched to a gene: 1. DNA of the CDR3: TGCAGTGCCCAGGGGGCTCAGCCCCAGCATTTT. As protein: CSAQGAQPQHF.